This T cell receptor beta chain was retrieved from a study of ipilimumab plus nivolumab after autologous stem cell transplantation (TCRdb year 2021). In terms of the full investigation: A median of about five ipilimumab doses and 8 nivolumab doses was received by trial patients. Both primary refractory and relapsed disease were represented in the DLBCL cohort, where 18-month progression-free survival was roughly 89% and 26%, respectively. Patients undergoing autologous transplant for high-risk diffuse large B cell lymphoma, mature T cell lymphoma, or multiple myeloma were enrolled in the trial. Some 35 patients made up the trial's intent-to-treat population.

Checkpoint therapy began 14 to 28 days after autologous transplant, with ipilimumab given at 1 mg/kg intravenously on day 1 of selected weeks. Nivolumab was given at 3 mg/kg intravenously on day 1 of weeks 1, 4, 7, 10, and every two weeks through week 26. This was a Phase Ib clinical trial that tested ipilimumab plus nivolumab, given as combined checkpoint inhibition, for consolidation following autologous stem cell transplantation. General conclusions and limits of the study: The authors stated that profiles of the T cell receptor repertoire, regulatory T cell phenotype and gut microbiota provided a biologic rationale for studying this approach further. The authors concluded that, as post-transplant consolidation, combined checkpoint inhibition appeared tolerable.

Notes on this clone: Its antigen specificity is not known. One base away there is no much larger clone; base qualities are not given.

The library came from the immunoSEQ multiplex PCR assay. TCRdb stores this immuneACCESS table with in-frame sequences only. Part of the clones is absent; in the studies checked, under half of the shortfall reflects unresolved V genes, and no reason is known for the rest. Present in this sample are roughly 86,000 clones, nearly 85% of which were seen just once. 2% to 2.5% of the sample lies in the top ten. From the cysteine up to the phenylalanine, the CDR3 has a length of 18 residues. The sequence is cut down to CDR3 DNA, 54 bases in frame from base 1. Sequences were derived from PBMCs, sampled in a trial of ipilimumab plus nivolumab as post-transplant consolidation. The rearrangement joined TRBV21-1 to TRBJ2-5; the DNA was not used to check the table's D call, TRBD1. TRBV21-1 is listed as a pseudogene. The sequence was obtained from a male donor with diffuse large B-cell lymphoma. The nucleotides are TGTGCCAGCAGCACCCGGGCCAAGTCAGGGATGGAGATTGAGACCCAGTACTTC. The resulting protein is CASSTRAKSGMEIETQYF.